The text below deals with one TCR beta chain. The specificity of this receptor is unknown. The input lacks base qualities; no much larger clone sits a single base away. Via the germline V gene, CDR1 is MNHEY and CDR2 SVGEGT. Including the terminal cysteine and phenylalanine, the CDR3 comprises 14 residues. The retained sequence is limited to the CDR3, 42 bases, with the frame set at the first base. V lost 8 bases and J lost 8 bases, and the count of bases not matched to a germline gene is 10. This sample is drawn from a study of CD8 T cells in ankylosing spondylitis (dated by TCRdb to about 2017). About the full investigation: T cell receptor beta repertoires were profiled in healthy donors and ankylosing spondylitis patients so that disease-linked TCR variants could be found. The whole study cohort included roughly 110 healthy donors and some 27 ankylosing spondylitis patients. Peripheral blood was sampled, and synovial fluid was also collected from ankylosing spondylitis patients. Beyond this particular receptor, the publication reports: The disease-linked clones were reported to be significantly enriched in matched synovial fluid samples from ankylosing spondylitis patients. A TCR beta motif of seven or eight highly homologous amino acid variants appeared characteristic of blood from ankylosing spondylitis patients. Some motif variants were previously reported in synovial fluid and blood of reactive arthritis patients, suggesting common disease-initiation mechanisms. In peripheral blood, the disease-linked clones were found at relatively low frequencies and had a CD8+ phenotype.

The data were produced on an Illumina HiSeq 2500. Quantitative 5'-RACE with molecular barcodes was the method used to prepare the TCR beta libraries. Turning to the authors' computational methods: Disease-linked TCR variants were identified with a new computational method built on a probabilistic model of VDJ rearrangement. TCRdb applied fastp at Q25 and MiXCR to the public reads, then kept only in-frame beta chains. Rows are combined by CDR3 protein, so each entry shows the most common genes and DNA. These V and J calls originate from TCRdb's pipeline instead of the authors' own analysis. Within this sample are around 100,000 distinct CDR3 sequences, with nearly 25% of them counted one time only. Roughly an eighth of the sample is taken by the ten largest. Synovial fluid samples were paired with blood samples taken from the same ankylosing spondylitis patients.

The sequencing input was synovial fluid, either unsorted or a sorted T cell fraction (not recorded which). The rearranged chain carries TRBV6-2 or TRBV6-3 and TRBJ2-2; 8 bases in between match TRBD2. This sequence was found in a male donor with ankylosing spondylitis. The CDR3 here reads CASGLAGYTGELFF. The bases are TGTGCCAGCGGTTTAGCGGGATATACGGGGGAGCTGTTTTTT.